This T cell receptor beta chain is from a study of beta chain features in type 1 diabetes. Study observations and caveats: Across all four CD4+ subsets, people with type 1 diabetes showed modestly shorter TCRB CDR3s.

Sequenced material consisted of expressed TCRB transcripts (all of the isolated RNA was reverse transcribed). Only in-frame clones appear in the TCRdb table, and some are missing; sequencing was by immunoSEQ multiplex PCR. Among over 150,000 clones listed, approximately 8.4% were seen once. The authors sorted CD4+ naive, central memory, regulatory and stem cell-like memory cells via CD45RO/CCR7/CD25/CD127/CD95/CD27. Per the germline V gene, CDR1 is GTSNPN and CDR2 is SVGIG (reference sequence). The CDR3 has 12 amino acids. The V and J ends lost 6 bases and 5 bases respectively, with 13 bases between them. Worth noting for this clone: Its antigen is as yet unknown.

This chain links TRBV30 with TRBJ2-5; D unclear. This receptor was obtained from a man younger than 30 with type 1 diabetes. Sequencing was carried out using central memory CD4+ T cells from blood. CDR3 nucleotide sequence: TGTGCCTGTATGATCATCGGTGAGACCCAGTACTTC. It encodes CACMIIGETQYF.